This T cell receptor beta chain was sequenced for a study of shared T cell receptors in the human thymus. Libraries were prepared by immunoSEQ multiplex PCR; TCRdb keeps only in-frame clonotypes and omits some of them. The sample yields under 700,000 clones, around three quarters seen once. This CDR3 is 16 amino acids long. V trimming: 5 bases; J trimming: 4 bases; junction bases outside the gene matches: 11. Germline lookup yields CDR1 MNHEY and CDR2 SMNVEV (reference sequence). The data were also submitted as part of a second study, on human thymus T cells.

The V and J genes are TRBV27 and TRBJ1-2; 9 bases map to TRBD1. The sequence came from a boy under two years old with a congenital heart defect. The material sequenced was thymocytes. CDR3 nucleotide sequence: TGTGCCAGCAGTCAGGGACAGGGAGTCCCTTTCTATGGCTACACCTTC. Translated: CASSQGQGVPFYGYTF.